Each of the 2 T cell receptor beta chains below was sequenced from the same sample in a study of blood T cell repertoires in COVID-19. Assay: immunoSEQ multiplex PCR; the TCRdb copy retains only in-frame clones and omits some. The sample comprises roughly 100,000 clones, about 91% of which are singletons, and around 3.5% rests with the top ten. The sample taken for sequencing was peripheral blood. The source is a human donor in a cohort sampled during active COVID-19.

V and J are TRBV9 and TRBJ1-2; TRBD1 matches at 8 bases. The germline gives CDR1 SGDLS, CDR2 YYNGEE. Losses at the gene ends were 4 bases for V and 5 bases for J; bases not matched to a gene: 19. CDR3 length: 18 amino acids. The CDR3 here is CASSRDRGGPLRQYGYTF. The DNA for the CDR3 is TGTGCCAGCAGCAGAGACAGGGGCGGACCCCTTCGGCAGTATGGCTACACCTTC.

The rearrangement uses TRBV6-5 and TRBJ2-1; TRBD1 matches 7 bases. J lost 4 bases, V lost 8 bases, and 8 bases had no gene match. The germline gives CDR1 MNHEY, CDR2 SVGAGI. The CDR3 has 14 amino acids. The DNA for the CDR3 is TGTGCCAGCGGAAACAGGGGTCCATACAATGAGCAGTTCTTC. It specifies CASGNRGPYNEQFF.